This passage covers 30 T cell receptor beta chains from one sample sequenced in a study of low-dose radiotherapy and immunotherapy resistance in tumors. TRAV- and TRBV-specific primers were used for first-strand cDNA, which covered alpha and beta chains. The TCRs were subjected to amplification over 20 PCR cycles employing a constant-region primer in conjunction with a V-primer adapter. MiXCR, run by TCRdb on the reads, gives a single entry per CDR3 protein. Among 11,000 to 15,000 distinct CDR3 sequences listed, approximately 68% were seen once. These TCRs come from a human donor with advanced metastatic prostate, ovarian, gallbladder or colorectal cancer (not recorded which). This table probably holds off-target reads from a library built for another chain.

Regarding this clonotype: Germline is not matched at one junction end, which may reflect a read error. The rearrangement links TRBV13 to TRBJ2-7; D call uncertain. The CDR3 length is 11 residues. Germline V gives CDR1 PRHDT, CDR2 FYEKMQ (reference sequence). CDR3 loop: CASSFSRVTTF. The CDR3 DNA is TGTGCCAGCAGCTTTTCCCGGGTGACAACCTTC.

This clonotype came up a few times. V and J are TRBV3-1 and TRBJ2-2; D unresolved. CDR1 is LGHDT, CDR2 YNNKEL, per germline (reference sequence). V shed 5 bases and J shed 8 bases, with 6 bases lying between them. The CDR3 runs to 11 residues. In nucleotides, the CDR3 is TGTGCCAGCAGCGAATGGGGGGAGCTGTTTTTT. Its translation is CASSEWGELFF.

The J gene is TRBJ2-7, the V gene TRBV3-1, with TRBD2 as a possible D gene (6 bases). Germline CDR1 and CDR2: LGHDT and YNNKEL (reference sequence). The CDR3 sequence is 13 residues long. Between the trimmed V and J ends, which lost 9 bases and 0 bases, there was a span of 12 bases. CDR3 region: CASRSAGSYEQYF. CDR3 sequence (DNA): TGTGCCAGTCGCTCAGCGGGCTCCTACGAGCAGTACTTC.

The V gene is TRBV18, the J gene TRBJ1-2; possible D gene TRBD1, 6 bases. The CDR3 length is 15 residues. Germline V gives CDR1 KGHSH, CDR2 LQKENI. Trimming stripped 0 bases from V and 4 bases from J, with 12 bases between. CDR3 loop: CASSPPSGVLYGYTF. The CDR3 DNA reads TGTGCCAGCTCACCACCGTCAGGGGTACTCTATGGCTACACCTTC.

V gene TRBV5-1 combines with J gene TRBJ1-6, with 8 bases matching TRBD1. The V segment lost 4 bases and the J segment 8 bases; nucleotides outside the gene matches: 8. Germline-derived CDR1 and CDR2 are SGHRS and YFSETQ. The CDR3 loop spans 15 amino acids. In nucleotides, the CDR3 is TGCGCCAGCAGCCCCGGACAGGGATCGGATTCACCCCTCCACTTT. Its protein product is CASSPGQGSDSPLHF. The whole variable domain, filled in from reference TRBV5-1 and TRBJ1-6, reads KAGVTQTPRYLIKTRGQQVTLSCSPISGHRSVSWYQQTPGQGLQFLFEYFSETQRNKGNFPGRFSGRQFSNSRSEMNVSTLELGDSALYLCASSPGQGSDSPLHFGNGTRLTVT.

Written as DNA, the CDR3 is TGTGCCAGCAGTGGGCGACTCCAGAGCTCCTACAATGAGCAGTTCTTC. Translation: CASSGRLQSSYNEQFF. This chain links TRBV2 with TRBJ2-1; D is ambiguous. The length of the CDR3 is 16 residues. V was clipped by 4 bases and J by 0 bases, with 13 bases between them. Germline V gene data show CDR1 as SNHLY and CDR2 as FYNNEI.

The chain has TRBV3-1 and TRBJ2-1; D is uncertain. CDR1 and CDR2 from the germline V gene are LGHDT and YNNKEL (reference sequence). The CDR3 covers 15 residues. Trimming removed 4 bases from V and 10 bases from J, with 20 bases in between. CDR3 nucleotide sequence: TGTGCCAGCAGCCTCGGACCCTCTCTAGTATGGGAGCAGTTCTTC. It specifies CASSLGPSLVWEQFF.

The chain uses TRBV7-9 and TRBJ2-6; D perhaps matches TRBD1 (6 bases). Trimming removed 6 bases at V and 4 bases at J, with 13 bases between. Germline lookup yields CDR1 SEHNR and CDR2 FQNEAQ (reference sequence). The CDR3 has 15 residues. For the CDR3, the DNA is TGTGCCAGCAGAAATACAGGGTTCGGGGCCAACGTCCTGACTTTC. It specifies CASRNTGFGANVLTF.

CDR3 residues: CAWSWGGGTDTQYF. Written as DNA, the CDR3 is TGTGCCTGGAGTTGGGGAGGTGGCACAGATACGCAGTATTTT. V is TRBV30 and J is TRBJ2-3; possible D gene TRBD2, 6 bases. The ends were cut back, 2 bases at V and 1 base at J, with 10 bases in the middle. This CDR3 contains 14 residues. Germline loops: CDR1 GTSNPN, CDR2 SVGIG (reference sequence).

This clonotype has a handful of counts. CDR3 sequence (DNA): TGCAGCGTTAACCGGGGACAGGGTGGTACTGAAGCTTTCTTT. It translates to CSVNRGQGGTEAFF. The chain couples TRBV29-1 to TRBJ1-1; TRBD1 aligns across 9 bases. The CDR3 contains 14 residues. Germline V gene data show CDR1 as SQVTM and CDR2 as ANQGSEA. Germline trimming cut 5 bases from V and 5 bases from J; bases unmatched to any gene: 9. The complete variable domain, with remaining parts taken from reference TRBV29-1 and TRBJ1-1, reads SAVISQKPSRDICQRGTSLTIQCQVDSQVTMMFWYRQQPGQSLTLIATANQGSEATYESGFVIDKFPISRPNLTFSTLTVSNMSPEDSSIYLCSVNRGQGGTEAFFGQGTRLTVV.

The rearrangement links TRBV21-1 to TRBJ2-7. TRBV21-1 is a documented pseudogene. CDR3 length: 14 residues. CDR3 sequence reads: CASSKGCGTDEQYF. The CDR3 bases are TGTGCCAGCAGCAAAGGGTGTGGAACCGACGAGCAGTACTTC.

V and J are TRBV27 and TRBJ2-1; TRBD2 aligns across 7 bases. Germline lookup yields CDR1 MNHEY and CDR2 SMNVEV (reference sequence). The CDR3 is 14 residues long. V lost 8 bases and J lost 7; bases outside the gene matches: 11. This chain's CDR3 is CASSSGGRWNEQFF. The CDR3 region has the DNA TGTGCCAGCTCTTCGGGGGGAAGGTGGAATGAGCAGTTCTTC.

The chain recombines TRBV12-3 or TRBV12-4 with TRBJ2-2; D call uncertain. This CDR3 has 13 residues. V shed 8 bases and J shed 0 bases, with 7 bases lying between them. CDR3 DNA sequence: TGTGCCAGCCTACTCTCGAACACCGGGGAGCTGTTTTTT. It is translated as CASLLSNTGELFF.

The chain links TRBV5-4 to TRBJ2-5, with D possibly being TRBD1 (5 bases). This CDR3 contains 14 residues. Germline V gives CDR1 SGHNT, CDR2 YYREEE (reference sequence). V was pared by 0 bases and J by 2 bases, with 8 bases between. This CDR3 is CASSLAQAQETQYF. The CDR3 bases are TGTGCCAGCAGCTTGGCACAGGCGCAAGAGACCCAGTACTTC.

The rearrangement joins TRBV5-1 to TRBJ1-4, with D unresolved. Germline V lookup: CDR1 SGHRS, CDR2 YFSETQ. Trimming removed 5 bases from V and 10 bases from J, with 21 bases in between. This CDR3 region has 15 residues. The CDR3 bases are TGCGCCAGCAGTGAGTGGGAGTATGCAAGCTCAAAACTGTTTTTT. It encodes CASSEWEYASSKLFF.

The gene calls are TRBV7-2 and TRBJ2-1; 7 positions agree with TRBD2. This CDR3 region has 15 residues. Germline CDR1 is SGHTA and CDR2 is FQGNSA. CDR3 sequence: CAIPWGGVSYNEQFF. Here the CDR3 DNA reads TGTGCTATCCCTTGGGGGGGGGTCTCCTACAATGAGCAGTTCTTC. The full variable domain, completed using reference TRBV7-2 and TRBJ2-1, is GAGVSQSPSNKVTEKGKDVELRCDPISGHTALYWYRQSLGQGLEFLIYFQGNSAPDKSGLPSDRFSAERTGGSVSTLTIQRTQQEDSAVYLCAIPWGGVSYNEQFFGPGTRLTVL.

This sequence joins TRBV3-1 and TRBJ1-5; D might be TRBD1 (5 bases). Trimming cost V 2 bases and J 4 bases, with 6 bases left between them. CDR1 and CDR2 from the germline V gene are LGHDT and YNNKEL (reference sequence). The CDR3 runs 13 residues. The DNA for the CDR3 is TGTGCCAGCAGCCAATGGGGGAATCAGCCCCAGCATTTT. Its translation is CASSQWGNQPQHF.

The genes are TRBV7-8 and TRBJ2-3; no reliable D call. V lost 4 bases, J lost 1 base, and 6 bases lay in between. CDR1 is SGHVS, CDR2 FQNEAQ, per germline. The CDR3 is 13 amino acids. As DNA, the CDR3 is TGTGCCAGCAGCTCCTGGGGCACAGATACGCAGTATTTT. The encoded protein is CASSSWGTDTQYF.

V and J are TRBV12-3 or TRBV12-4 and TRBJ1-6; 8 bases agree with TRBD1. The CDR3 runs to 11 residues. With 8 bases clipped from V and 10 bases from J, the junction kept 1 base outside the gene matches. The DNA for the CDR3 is TGTGCCAGCGGACAGGGATCACCCCTCCACTTT. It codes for CASGQGSPLHF.

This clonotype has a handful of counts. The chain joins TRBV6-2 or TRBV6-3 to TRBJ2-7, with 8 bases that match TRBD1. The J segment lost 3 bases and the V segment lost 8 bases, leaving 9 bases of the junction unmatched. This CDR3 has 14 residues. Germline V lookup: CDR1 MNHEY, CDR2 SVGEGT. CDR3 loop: CASLARQGNYEQYF. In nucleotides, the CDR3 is TGTGCCAGCCTTGCCCGACAGGGGAACTACGAGCAGTACTTC.

The CDR3 spells CAISAIAGNEKLFF. The CDR3 nucleotides read TGTGCCATCAGCGCAATAGCGGGGAATGAAAAACTGTTTTTT. The V call is TRBV10-3, the J call TRBJ1-4, with D unresolved. This CDR3 comprises 14 residues. V lost 6 bases to trimming and J lost 5 bases, with 13 bases between them. The germline CDR1 and CDR2 sequences are ENHRY and SYGVKD.

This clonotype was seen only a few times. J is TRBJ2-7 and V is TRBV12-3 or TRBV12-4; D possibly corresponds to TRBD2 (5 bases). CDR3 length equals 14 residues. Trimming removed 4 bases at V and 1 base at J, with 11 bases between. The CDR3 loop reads CASSSGIGSYEQYF. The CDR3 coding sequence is TGTGCCAGCAGTTCGGGGATCGGGTCCTACGAGCAGTACTTC.

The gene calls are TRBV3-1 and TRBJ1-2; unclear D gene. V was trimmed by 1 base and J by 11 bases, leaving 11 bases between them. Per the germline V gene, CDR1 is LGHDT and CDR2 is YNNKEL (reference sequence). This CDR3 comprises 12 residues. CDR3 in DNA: TGTGCCAGCAGCCAAGGTCGCTCGGGATACACCTTC. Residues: CASSQGRSGYTF.

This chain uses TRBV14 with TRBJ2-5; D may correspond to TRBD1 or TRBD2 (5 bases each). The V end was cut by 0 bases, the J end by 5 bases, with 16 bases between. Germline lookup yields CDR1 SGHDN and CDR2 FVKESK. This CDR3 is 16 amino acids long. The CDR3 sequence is CASSQDGASYFETQYF. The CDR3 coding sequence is TGTGCCAGCAGCCAAGACGGGGCGTCCTACTTTGAGACCCAGTACTTC.

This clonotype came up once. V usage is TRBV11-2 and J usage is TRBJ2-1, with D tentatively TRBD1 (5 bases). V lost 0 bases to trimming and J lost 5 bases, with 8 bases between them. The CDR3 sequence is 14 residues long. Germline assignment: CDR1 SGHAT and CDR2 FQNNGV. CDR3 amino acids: CASSLDRGHNEQFF. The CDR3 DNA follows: TGTGCCAGCAGCTTAGATAGGGGCCACAATGAGCAGTTCTTC. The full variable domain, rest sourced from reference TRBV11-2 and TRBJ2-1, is EAGVAQSPRYKIIEKRQSVAFWCNPISGHATLYWYQQILGQGPKLLIQFQNNGVVDDSQLPKDRFSAERLKGVDSTLKIQPAKLEDSAVYLCASSLDRGHNEQFFGPGTRLTVL.

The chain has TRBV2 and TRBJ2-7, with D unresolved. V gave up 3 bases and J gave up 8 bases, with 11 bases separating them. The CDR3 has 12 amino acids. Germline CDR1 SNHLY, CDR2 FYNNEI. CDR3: CASSEAEVQQYF. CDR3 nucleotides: TGTGCCAGCAGTGAGGCGGAAGTGCAGCAGTACTTC.

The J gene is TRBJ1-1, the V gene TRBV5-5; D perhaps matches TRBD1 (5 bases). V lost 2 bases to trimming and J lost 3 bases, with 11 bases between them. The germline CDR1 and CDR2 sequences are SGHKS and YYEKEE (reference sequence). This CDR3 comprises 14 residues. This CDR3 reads CASSFGRGDTEAFF. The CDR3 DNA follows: TGTGCCAGCAGCTTCGGTCGGGGGGACACTGAAGCTTTCTTT.

CDR3 region: CASSLFGGRNSPLHF. The CDR3 DNA is TGTGCCAGCAGTTTATTCGGCGGACGTAATTCACCCCTCCACTTT. The chain carries TRBV12-3 or TRBV12-4 and TRBJ1-6; the D is unclear. The CDR3 spans 15 residues. The V end lost 2 bases, the J end lost 6 bases, and 11 bases lay between the germline ends.

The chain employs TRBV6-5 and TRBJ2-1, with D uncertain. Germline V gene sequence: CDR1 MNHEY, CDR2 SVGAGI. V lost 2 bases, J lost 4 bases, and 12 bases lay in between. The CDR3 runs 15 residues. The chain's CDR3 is CASSYGWQLYNEQFF. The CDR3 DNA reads TGTGCCAGCAGTTACGGGTGGCAGCTATACAATGAGCAGTTCTTC.

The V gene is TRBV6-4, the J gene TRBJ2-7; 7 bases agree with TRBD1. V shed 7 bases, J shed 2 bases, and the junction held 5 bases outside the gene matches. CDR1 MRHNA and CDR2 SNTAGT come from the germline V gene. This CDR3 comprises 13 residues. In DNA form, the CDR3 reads TGTGCCAGCAAGAAGACAGGGACCTACGAGCAGTACTTC. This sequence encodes CASKKTGTYEQYF.